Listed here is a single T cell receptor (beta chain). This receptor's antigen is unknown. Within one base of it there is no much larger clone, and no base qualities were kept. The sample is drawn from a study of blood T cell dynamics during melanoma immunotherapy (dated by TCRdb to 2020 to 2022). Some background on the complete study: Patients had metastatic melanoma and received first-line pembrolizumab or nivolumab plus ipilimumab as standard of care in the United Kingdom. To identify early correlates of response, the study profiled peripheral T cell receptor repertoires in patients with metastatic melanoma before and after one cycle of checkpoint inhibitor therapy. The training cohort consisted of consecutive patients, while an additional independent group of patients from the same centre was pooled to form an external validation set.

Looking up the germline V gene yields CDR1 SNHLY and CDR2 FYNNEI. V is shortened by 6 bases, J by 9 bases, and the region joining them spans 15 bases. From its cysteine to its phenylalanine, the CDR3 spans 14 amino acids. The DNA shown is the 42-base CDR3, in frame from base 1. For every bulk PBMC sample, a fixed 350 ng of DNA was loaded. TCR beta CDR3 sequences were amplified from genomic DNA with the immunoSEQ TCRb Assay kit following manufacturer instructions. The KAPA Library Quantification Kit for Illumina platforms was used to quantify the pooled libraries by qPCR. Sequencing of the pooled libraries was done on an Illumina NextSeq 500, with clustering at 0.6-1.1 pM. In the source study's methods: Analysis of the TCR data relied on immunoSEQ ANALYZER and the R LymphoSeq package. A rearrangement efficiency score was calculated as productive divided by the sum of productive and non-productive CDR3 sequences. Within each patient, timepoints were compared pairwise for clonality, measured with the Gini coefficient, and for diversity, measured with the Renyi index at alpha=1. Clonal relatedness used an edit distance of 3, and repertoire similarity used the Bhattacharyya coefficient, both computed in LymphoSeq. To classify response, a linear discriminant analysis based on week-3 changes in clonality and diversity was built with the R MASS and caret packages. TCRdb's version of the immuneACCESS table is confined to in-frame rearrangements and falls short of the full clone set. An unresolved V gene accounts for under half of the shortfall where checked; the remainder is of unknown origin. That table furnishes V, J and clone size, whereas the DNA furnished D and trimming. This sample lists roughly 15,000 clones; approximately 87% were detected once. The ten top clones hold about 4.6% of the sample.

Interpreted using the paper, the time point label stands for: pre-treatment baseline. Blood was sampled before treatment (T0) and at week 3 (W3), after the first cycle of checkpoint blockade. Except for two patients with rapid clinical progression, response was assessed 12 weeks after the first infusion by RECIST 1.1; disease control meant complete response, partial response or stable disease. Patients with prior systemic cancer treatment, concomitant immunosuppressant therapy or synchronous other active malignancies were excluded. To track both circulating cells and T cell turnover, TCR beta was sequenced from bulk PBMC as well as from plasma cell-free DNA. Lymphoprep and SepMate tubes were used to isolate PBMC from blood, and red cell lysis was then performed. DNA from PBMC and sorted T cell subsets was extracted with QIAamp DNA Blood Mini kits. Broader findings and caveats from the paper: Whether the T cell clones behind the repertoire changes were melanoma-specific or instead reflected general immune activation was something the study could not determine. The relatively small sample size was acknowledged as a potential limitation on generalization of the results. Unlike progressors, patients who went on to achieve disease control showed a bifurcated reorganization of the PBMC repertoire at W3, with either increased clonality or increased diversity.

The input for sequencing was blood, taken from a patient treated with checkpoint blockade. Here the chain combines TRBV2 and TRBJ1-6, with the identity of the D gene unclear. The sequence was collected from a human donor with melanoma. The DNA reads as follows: TGTGCCAGCAGATTGGGCCCGGCCCCTTCACCCCTCCACTTT. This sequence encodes CASRLGPAPSPLHF.